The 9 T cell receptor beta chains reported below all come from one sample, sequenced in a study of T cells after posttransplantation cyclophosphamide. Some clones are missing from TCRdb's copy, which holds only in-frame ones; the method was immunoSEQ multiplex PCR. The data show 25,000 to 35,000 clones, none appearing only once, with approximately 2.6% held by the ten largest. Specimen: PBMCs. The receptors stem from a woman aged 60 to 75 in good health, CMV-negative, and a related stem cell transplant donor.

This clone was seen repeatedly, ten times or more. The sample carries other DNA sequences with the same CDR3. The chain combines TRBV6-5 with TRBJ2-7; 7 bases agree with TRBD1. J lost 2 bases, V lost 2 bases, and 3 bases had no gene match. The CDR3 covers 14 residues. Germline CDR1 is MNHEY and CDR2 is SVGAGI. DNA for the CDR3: TGTGCCAGCAGTTACGGGCAGGGGGCCTACGAGCAGTACTTC. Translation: CASSYGQGAYEQYF.

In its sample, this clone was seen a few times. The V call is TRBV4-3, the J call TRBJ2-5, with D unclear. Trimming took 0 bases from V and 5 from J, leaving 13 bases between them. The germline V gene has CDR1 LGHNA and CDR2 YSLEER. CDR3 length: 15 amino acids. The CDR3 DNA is TGCGCCAGCAGCCAAGATCTGGGCCTGGTGGAGACCCAGTACTTC. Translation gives CASSQDLGLVETQYF.

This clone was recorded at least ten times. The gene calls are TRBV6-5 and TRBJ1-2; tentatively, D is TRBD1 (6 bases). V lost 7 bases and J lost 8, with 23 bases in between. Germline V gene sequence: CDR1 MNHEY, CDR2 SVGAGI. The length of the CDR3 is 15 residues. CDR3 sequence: CASTYKLGAGRGYTF. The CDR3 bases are TGTGCCAGCACCTACAAGCTGGGGGCGGGTCGAGGCTACACCTTC.

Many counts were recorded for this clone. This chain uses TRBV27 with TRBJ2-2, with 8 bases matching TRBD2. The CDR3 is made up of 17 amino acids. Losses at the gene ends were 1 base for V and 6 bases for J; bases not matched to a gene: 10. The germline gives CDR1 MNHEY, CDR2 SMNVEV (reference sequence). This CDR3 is CASSLYSGTLASGELFF. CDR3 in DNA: TGTGCCAGCAGTTTATATAGCGGGACGCTGGCATCCGGGGAGCTGTTTTTT.

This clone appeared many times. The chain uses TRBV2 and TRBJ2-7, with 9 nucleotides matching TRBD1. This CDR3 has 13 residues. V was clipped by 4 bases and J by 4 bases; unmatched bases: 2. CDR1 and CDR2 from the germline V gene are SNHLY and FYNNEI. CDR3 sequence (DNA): TGTGCCAGCAGTGGGACAGGGGCGTACGAGCAGTACTTC. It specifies CASSGTGAYEQYF.

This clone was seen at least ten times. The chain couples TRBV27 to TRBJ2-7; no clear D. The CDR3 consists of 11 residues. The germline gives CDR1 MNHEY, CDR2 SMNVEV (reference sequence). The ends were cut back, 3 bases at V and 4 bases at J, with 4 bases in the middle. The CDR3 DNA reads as TGTGCCAGCAGTTTCGGGTACGAGCAGTACTTC. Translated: CASSFGYEQYF.

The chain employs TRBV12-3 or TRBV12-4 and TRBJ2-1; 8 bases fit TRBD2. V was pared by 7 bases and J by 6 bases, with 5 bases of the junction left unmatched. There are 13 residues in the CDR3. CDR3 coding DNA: TGTGCCAGCACCCTCACTAGCGGCAATGAGCAGTTCTTC. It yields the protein CASTLTSGNEQFF.

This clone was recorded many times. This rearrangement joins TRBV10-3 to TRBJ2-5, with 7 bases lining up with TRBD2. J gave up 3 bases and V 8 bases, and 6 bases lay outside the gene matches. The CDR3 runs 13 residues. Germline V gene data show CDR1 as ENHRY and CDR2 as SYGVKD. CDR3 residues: CAIQGAGKETQYF. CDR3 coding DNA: TGTGCCATCCAGGGAGCGGGAAAAGAGACCCAGTACTTC.

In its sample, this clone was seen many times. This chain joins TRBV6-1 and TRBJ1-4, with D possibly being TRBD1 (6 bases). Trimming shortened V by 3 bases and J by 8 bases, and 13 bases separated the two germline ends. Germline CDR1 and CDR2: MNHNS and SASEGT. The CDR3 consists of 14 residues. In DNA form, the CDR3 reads TGTGCCAGCAGTGACCTCAGGGGCAGGGAAAAACTGTTTTTT. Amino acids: CASSDLRGREKLFF.